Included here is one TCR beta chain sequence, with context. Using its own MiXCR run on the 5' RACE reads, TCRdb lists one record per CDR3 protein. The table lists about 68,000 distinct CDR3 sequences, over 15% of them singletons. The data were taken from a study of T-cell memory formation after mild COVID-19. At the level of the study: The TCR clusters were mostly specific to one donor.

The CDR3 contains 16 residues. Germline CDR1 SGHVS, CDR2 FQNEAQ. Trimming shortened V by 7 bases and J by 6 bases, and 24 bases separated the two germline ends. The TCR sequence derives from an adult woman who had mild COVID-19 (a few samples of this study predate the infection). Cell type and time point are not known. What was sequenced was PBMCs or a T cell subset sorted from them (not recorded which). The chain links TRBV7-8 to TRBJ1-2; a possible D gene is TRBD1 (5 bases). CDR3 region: CASTSTVGGSTDGYTF. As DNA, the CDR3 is TGTGCCAGCACCTCGACGGTTGGGGGGAGTACGGATGGCTACACCTTC.